This TCR beta chain was observed in a study of T cell responses to AZD1222 COVID-19 vaccine. Overall study findings and caveats: Among those given AZD1222, only 6 or 7 were seropositive at baseline.

Regarding this clone: Its antigen is unidentified.

Clones were sequenced by immunoSEQ multiplex PCR, and TCRdb holds only the in-frame ones, with some missing. The table has roughly 120,000 clones, roughly 89% seen once. This CDR3 has 12 amino acids. Germline loops: CDR1 SNHLY, CDR2 FYNNEI. Losses at the gene ends were 8 bases for V and 6 bases for J; bases not matched to a gene: 5. The chain joins TRBV2 to TRBJ2-7, with TRBD1 identical over 9 bases. The receptor's source is an adult who received the AZD1222 COVID-19 vaccine. This material consisted of peripheral blood, taken 28 days after the second AZD1222 dose. The chain's CDR3 is CASGMTGGEQYF. The CDR3 DNA is TGTGCCAGCGGTATGACAGGGGGCGAGCAGTACTTC.